The 14 T cell receptor beta chains reported below all come from one sample, sequenced in a study of blood T cell repertoires in COVID-19. Generated by immunoSEQ multiplex PCR, the TCRdb table keeps only in-frame clones and is missing some. Among about 340,000 clones listed, more than 85% were seen once. The sample comprised PBMCs or T cells enriched from blood (not recorded which). These receptors were taken from a woman in her 30s who had recovered from COVID-19.

This chain links TRBV11-2 with TRBJ2-7; the D is unclear. The CDR3 totals 13 residues. Per the germline V gene, CDR1 is SGHAT and CDR2 is FQNNGV. Trimming took off 1 base at V and 7 bases at J, with 11 bases between the two ends. The CDR3 reads CASSLGLLREQYF. The CDR3, as DNA: TGTGCCAGCAGCTTAGGGCTACTACGAGAGCAGTACTTC.

The rearrangement uses TRBV27 and TRBJ2-2; 10 nucleotides match TRBD2. Germline values: CDR1 MNHEY, CDR2 SMNVEV (reference sequence). This CDR3 spans 16 amino acids. V trimming: 5 bases; J trimming: 3 bases; junction bases outside the gene matches: 6. CDR3 sequence reads: CASSPSGRVDTGELFF. The DNA for the CDR3 is TGTGCCAGCAGTCCGAGCGGGAGGGTGGACACCGGGGAGCTGTTTTTT.

V usage is TRBV19 and J usage is TRBJ1-2; TRBD1 matches 7 bases. The CDR3 spans 12 residues. Germline lookup yields CDR1 LNHDA and CDR2 SQIVND (reference sequence). The V gene end was trimmed by 7 bases and the J gene end by 4 bases; junction bases not matched to a gene: 3. CDR3 sequence reads: CASTRDSYGYTF. CDR3 nucleotides: TGTGCCAGTACCCGGGACAGCTATGGCTACACCTTC. The full variable domain, with the rest looked up from reference TRBV19 and TRBJ1-2, is DGGITQSPKYLFRKEGQNVTLSCEQNLNHDAMYWYRQDPGQGLRLIYYSQIVNDFQKGDIAEGYSVSREKKESFPLTVTSAQKNPTAFYLCASTRDSYGYTFGSGTRLTVV.

This sequence joins TRBV11-2 and TRBJ2-7, with a tentative D call TRBD2 (6 bases). Between the trimmed V and J ends, which lost 5 bases and 1 base, there was a span of 12 bases. Germline CDR1 SGHAT, CDR2 FQNNGV. The CDR3 is 14 residues long. The CDR3 DNA follows: TGTGCCAGCAGCCGGGACTCGCTTTCCTACGAGCAGTACTTC. This encodes CASSRDSLSYEQYF.

This chain joins TRBV6-2 or TRBV6-3 and TRBJ2-5; 8 nucleotides align to TRBD1. This CDR3 has 18 residues. Per germline, CDR1 MNHEY and CDR2 SVGEGT. V lost 2 bases and J lost 5; bases outside the gene matches: 16. The CDR3 coding sequence is TGTGCCAGCAGTTACCCCCGGACAGGGCGAGGAGTAAAGGAGACCCAGTACTTC. It encodes CASSYPRTGRGVKETQYF.

V and J are TRBV28 and TRBJ2-1; 10 bases line up with TRBD2. Germline lookup yields CDR1 MDHEN and CDR2 SYDVKM. The CDR3 runs 15 residues. J gave up 7 bases and V 5 bases, and 8 bases lay outside the gene matches. CDR3 residues: CASSPLAGEFNEQFF. CDR3 coding DNA: TGTGCCAGCAGTCCCCTAGCGGGAGAGTTTAATGAGCAGTTCTTC.

The V call is TRBV28, the J call TRBJ2-7; 10 bases map to TRBD1. The CDR3 spans 16 residues. The germline V gene has CDR1 MDHEN and CDR2 SYDVKM. The trim removed 7 bases at V and 1 base at J, leaving 10 bases unmatched. The CDR3 DNA reads as TGTGCCAGCACCCCGCCCCCGGGACAGGGGTCCTACGAGCAGTACTTC. Translating it yields CASTPPPGQGSYEQYF.

V usage is TRBV13 and J usage is TRBJ2-5; the match to TRBD2 covers 12 bases. The germline CDR1 and CDR2 sequences are PRHDT and FYEKMQ (reference sequence). The trim removed 5 bases at V and 2 bases at J, leaving 9 bases unmatched. CDR3 length: 17 residues. The CDR3 protein is CASSPVASGGDQETQYF. The CDR3 bases are TGTGCCAGCAGCCCAGTGGCTAGCGGGGGGGATCAAGAGACCCAGTACTTC.

This clone was seen just once. The chain is built from TRBV15 and TRBJ1-5, with D maybe TRBD1 (5 bases). V lost 0 bases and J lost 1, with 7 bases in between. CDR1 is LNHNV and CDR2 is YYDKDF in the germline V gene (reference sequence). The CDR3 contains 15 residues. This CDR3 reads CATSRDRGSNQPQHF. CDR3 in DNA: TGTGCCACCAGCAGAGATAGGGGCAGCAATCAGCCCCAGCATTTT. The full variable domain, rest sourced from reference TRBV15 and TRBJ1-5, is DAMVIQNPRYQVTQFGKPVTLSCSQTLNHNVMYWYQQKSSQAPKLLFHYYDKDFNNEADTPDNFQSRRPNTSFCFLDIRSPGLGDTAMYLCATSRDRGSNQPQHFGDGTRLSIL.

CDR3 DNA: TGTGCCAGTAGTATCTCTCGGGCAGGGCATGGCTACACCTTC. Translated: CASSISRAGHGYTF. The chain joins TRBV19 to TRBJ1-2; D may be TRBD1 (5 bases). CDR1 and CDR2 from the germline V gene are LNHDA and SQIVND (reference sequence). This CDR3 spans 14 amino acids. The V end lost 3 bases, the J end lost 6 bases, and 14 bases lay between the germline ends. Variable domain in full (rest from reference TRBV19 and TRBJ1-2): DGGITQSPKYLFRKEGQNVTLSCEQNLNHDAMYWYRQDPGQGLRLIYYSQIVNDFQKGDIAEGYSVSREKKESFPLTVTSAQKNPTAFYLCASSISRAGHGYTFGSGTRLTVV.

This chain joins TRBV11-2 and TRBJ1-1; tentatively, D is TRBD1 (5 bases). This CDR3 is built from 14 residues. CDR1 is SGHAT, CDR2 FQNNGV, per germline. V lost 5 bases and J lost 10, with 20 bases in between. The CDR3 sequence is CASSRRGTLGGAFF. The CDR3 nucleotides are TGTGCCAGCAGCCGAAGAGGGACTCTGGGTGGAGCTTTCTTT.

The chain links TRBV28 to TRBJ2-7, with D tentatively TRBD1 (6 bases). From germline, CDR1 is MDHEN and CDR2 SYDVKM. The CDR3 is 17 amino acids. With 4 bases removed from V and 0 bases from J, the gap between germline ends came to 19 bases. CDR3 sequence reads: CASSSKVSTGSSYEQYF. The CDR3 DNA sequence: TGTGCCAGCAGTTCAAAGGTCTCGACAGGTAGCTCCTACGAGCAGTACTTC.

The V call is TRBV4-2, the J call TRBJ1-2; D is perhaps TRBD1 (6 bases). Germline V gene data show CDR1 as LGHNA and CDR2 as YNFKEQ. This CDR3 has 14 amino acids. The V and J ends lost 0 bases and 5 bases respectively, with 10 bases between them. The CDR3 bases are TGTGCCAGCAGCCAAGATGGGGGGGCTTATGGCTACACCTTC. It codes for CASSQDGGAYGYTF.

The V call is TRBV20-1, the J call TRBJ1-2; D is perhaps TRBD1 (5 bases). CDR1 DFQATT and CDR2 SNEGSKA come from the germline V gene (reference sequence). Trimming took off 3 bases at V and 4 bases at J, with 12 bases between the two ends. The CDR3 has 13 residues. This CDR3 is CSASEGAGYGYTF. Written as DNA, the CDR3 is TGCAGTGCTAGTGAAGGGGCCGGCTATGGCTACACCTTC.